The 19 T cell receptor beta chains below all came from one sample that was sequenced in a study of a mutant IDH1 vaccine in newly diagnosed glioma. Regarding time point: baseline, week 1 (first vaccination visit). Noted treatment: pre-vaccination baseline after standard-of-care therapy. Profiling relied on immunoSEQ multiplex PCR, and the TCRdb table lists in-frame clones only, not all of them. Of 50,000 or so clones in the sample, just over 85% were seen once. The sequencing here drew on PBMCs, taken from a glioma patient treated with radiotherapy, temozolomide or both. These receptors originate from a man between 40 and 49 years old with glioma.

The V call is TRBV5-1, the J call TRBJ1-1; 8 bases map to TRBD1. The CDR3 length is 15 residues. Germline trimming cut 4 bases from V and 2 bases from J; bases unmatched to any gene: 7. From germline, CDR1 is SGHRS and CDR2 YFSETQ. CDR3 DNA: TGCGCCAGCAGCAGGTGGACAGGGAGTAACACTGAAGCTTTCTTT. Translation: CASSRWTGSNTEAFF.

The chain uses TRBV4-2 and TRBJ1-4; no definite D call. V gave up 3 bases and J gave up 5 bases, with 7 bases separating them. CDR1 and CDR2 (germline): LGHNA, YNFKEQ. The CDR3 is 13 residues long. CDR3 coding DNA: TGTGCCAGCAGCCAGGGAACAAATGAAAAACTGTTTTTT. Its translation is CASSQGTNEKLFF.

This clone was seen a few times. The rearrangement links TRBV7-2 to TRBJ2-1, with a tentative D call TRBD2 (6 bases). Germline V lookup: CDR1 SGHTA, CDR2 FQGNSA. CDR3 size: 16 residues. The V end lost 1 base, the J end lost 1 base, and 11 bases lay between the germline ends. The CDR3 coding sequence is TGTGCCAGCAGCTTAGGTGGCGGGATGTCCTACAATGAGCAGTTCTTC. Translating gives CASSLGGGMSYNEQFF.

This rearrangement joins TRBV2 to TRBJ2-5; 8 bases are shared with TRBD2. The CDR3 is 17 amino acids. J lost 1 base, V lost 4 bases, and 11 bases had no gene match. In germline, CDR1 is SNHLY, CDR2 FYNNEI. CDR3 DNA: TGTGCCAGCAGTGGAAGCGGGAGCCCGGCCCTCCAAGAGACCCAGTACTTC. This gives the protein CASSGSGSPALQETQYF.

CDR3 coding DNA: TGTGCCAGCAGGAAACCGGGCCAGAACACCGGGGAGCTGTTTTTT. It is translated as CASRKPGQNTGELFF. The gene calls are TRBV25-1 and TRBJ2-2; D is unclear. This CDR3 is 15 amino acids long. V was pared by 6 bases and J by 1 base, with 12 bases between. CDR1 and CDR2 from the germline V gene are MGHDK and SYGVNS.

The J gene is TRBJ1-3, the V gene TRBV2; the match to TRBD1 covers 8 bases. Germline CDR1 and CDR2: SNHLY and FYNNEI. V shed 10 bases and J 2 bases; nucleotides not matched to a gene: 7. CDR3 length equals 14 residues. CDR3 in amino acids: CATKTGGAGNTIYF. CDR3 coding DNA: TGTGCCACCAAAACAGGGGGAGCTGGAAACACCATATATTTT.

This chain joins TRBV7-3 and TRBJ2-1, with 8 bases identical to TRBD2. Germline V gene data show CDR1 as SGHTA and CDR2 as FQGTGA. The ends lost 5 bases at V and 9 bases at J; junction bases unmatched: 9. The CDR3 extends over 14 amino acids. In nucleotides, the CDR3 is TGTGCCAGCAGCCCCCCCGGGGGGGGGACTGAGCAGTTCTTC. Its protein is CASSPPGGGTEQFF. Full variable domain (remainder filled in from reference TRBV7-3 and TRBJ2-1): GAGVSQTPSNKVTEKGKYVELRCDPISGHTALYWYRQSLGQGPEFLIYFQGTGAADDSGLPNDRFFAVRPEGSVSTLKIQRTERGDSAVYLCASSPPGGGTEQFFGPGTRLTVL.

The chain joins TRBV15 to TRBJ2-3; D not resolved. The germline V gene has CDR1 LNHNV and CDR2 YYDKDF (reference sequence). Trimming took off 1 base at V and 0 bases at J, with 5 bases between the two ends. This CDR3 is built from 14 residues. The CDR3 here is CATSRAWSTDTQYF. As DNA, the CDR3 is TGTGCCACCAGCAGAGCCTGGAGCACAGATACGCAGTATTTT. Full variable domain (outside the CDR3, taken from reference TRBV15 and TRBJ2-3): DAMVIQNPRYQVTQFGKPVTLSCSQTLNHNVMYWYQQKSSQAPKLLFHYYDKDFNNEADTPDNFQSRRPNTSFCFLDIRSPGLGDTAMYLCATSRAWSTDTQYFGPGTRLTVL.

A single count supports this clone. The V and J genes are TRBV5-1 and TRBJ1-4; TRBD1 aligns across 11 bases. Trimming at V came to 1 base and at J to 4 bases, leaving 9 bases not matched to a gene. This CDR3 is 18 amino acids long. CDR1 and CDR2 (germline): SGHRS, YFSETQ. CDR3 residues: CASSLWDRGALGNEKLFF. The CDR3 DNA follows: TGCGCCAGCAGCTTGTGGGACAGGGGGGCTCTGGGTAATGAAAAACTGTTTTTT.

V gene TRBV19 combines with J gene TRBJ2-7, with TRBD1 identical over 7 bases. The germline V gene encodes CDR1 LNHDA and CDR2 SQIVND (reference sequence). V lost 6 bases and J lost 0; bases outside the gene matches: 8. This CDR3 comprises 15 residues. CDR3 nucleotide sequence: TGTGCCAGTAGCAAAACGGGACAGTTCTCCTACGAGCAGTACTTC. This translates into CASSKTGQFSYEQYF. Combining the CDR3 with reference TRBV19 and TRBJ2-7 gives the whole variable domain DGGITQSPKYLFRKEGQNVTLSCEQNLNHDAMYWYRQDPGQGLRLIYYSQIVNDFQKGDIAEGYSVSREKKESFPLTVTSAQKNPTAFYLCASSKTGQFSYEQYFGPGTRLTVT.

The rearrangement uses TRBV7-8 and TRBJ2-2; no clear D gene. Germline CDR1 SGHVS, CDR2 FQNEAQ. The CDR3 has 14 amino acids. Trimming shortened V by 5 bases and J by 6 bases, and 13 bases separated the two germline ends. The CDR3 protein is CASSGSEWAGELFF. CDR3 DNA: TGTGCCAGCAGCGGTTCCGAGTGGGCCGGGGAGCTGTTTTTT.

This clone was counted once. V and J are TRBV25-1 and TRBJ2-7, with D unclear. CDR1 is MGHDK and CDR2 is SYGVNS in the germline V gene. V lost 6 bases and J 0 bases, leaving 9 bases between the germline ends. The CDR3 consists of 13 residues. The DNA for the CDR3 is TGTGCCAGCAGCGGCGGCAGCTCCTACGAGCAGTACTTC. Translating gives CASSGGSSYEQYF.

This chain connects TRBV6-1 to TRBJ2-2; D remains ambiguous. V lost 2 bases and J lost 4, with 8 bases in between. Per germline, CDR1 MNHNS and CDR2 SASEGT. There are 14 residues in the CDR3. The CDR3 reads CASSEPGGTGELFF. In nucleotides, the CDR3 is TGTGCCAGCAGTGAACCGGGCGGCACCGGGGAGCTGTTTTTT.

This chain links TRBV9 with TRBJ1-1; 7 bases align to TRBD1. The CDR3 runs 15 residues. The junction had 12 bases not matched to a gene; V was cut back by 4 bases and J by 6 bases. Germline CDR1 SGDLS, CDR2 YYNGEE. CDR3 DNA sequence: TGTGCCAGCAGCCCAGGGGGGCTCTTCTACCCTGAAGCTTTCTTT. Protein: CASSPGGLFYPEAFF.

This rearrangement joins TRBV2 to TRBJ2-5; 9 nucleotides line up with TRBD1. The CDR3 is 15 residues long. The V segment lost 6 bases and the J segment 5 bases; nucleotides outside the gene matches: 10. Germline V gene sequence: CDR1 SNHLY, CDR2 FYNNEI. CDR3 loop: CASSRDRAGRETQYF. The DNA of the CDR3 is TGTGCCAGCAGCCGGGACAGGGCCGGTAGGGAGACCCAGTACTTC.

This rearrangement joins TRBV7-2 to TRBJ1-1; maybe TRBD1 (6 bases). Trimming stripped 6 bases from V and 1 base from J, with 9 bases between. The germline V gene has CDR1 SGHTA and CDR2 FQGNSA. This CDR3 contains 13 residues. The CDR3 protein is CASRSGQNTEAFF. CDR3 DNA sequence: TGTGCCAGCAGATCGGGACAGAACACTGAAGCTTTCTTT.

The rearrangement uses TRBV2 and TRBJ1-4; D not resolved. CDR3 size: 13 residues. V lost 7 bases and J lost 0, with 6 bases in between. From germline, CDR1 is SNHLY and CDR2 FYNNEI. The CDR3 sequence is CASNPTTNEKLFF. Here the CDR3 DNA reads TGTGCCAGCAATCCAACAACTAATGAAAAACTGTTTTTT.

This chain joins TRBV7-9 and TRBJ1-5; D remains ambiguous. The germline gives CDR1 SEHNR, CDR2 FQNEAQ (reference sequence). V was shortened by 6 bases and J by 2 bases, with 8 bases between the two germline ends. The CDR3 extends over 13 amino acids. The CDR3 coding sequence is TGTGCCAGCAGTTTCAGCGGCAATCAGCCCCAGCATTTT. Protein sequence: CASSFSGNQPQHF.

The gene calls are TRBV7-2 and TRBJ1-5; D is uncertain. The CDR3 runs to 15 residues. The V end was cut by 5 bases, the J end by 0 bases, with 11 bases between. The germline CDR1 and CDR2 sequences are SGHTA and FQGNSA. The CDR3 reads CASSLTRYSNQPQHF. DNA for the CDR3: TGTGCCAGCAGCCTTACAAGATATAGCAATCAGCCCCAGCATTTT.